This is a list of T cell receptor beta chains from one sample in a study of CD8+ T cells in alopecia areata. Sequencing used immunoSEQ multiplex PCR; TCRdb keeps in-frame clones, though not all of them. The table lists some 56,000 clones, 96% of them singletons. The specimen comprised CD8+ T cells sorted from blood, sampled at week 0. The receptors derive from a human donor with alopecia areata. The CDR3 runs from the conserved cysteine through the conserved F or W. Each record gives: V gene, J gene, D gene, clone size, CDR3 protein, CDR3 DNA. D genes are given only for firm matches. Some rows have no size entry. The others give once, few or many, or a class for an expanded clone.

>TRBV4-1|TRBJ2-7|-|-
CASSQAGGPPSYEQYF
TGCGCCAGCAGCCAAGCCGGGGGGCCTCCCTCCTACGAGCAGTACTTC
>TRBV5-5|TRBJ2-7|TRBD1|-
CASSHPPGQGAYEQYF
TGTGCCAGCAGCCACCCACCGGGACAGGGAGCTTACGAGCAGTACTTC
>TRBV7-7|TRBJ2-3|-|-
CASSKPRREYF
TGTGCTAGCTCTAAGCCCCGCCGGGAGTATTTT
>TRBV7-2|TRBJ2-7|TRBD1|once
CASSSRDRGVYEQYF
TGTGCCAGCAGCTCCAGGGACAGGGGTGTCTACGAGCAGTACTTC
>TRBV19|TRBJ1-1|-|-
CATKAVGTEAFF
TGTGCCACAAAGGCGGTGGGCACTGAAGCTTTCTTT
>TRBV4-3|TRBJ2-1|TRBD2|-
CASSQGTSGVFNEQFF
TGCGCCAGCAGCCAAGGGACTAGCGGGGTTTTCAATGAGCAGTTCTTC
>TRBV18|TRBJ2-1|-|-
CASSPLNAVSSYNEQFF
TGTGCCAGCTCACCCTTAAACGCGGTCAGCTCCTACAATGAGCAGTTCTTC
>TRBV29-1|TRBJ2-4|-|-
CSVVGHTKNIQYF
TGCAGCGTTGTAGGACATACCAAAAACATTCAGTACTTC
>TRBV7-9|TRBJ2-3|-|-
CATIGGMGTDTQYF
TGTGCCACTATAGGAGGGATGGGGACAGATACGCAGTATTTT
>TRBV18|TRBJ2-7|-|-
CASSRGRDEQYF
TGTGCCAGCTCCCGGGGTAGGGACGAGCAGTACTTC
>TRBV19|TRBJ1-5|-|-
CASSIGPGRKPQHF
TGTGCCAGTAGTATAGGTCCAGGGAGAAAGCCCCAGCATTTT
>TRBV30|TRBJ2-7|-|once
CAWSVSLQVYEQYF
TGTGCCTGGAGTGTGTCCTTACAGGTTTACGAGCAGTACTTC
>TRBV2|TRBJ2-3|TRBD2|-
CASGLRLAVSTDTQYF
TGTGCCAGCGGGCTTCGACTAGCGGTGTCCACAGATACGCAGTATTTT
>TRBV7-6|TRBJ2-5|TRBD2|-
CASRLAGGETQYF
TGTGCCAGCAGATTAGCGGGTGGGGAGACCCAGTACTTC
>TRBV4-2|TRBJ1-1|TRBD1|-
CASSPLATGGITEAFF
TGTGCCAGCAGCCCGCTTGCTACAGGGGGCATCACTGAAGCTTTCTTT
>TRBV11-2|TRBJ1-2|TRBD1|-
CASSQDRTGQYGYTF
TGCGCCAGCAGCCAAGATAGGACAGGGCAATATGGCTACACCTTC
>TRBV12-2|TRBJ1-2|-|-
CASRPSLDRKSYYGYTF
TGTGCAAGTCGCCCTTCTCTTGACAGAAAATCCTACTATGGCTACACCTTC
>TRBV29-1|TRBJ2-1|-|-
CSVAFDNEQFF
TGCAGCGTCGCATTCGACAATGAGCAGTTCTTC
>TRBV7-9|TRBJ1-4|-|once
CASSSGLMEKLFF
TGTGCCAGCAGCTCGGGGTTGATGGAAAAACTGTTTTTT
>TRBV2|TRBJ2-3|-|-
CASSKTASWSTDTQYF
TGTGCCAGCAGCAAAACAGCCAGCTGGAGCACAGATACGCAGTATTTT
>TRBV18|TRBJ2-5|-|-
CASSLPPLGETQYF
TGTGCCAGCTCACTACCCCCCCTAGGGGAGACCCAGTACTTC
>TRBV4-2|TRBJ2-7|-|-
CASSQGHGDPTYEQYF
TGTGCCAGCAGCCAAGGCCACGGCGACCCAACTTACGAGCAGTACTTC
>TRBV7-2|TRBJ1-4|-|-
CASSLVPGRIEKLFF
TGTGCCAGCAGCTTAGTACCGGGACGAATAGAAAAACTGTTTTTT
>TRBV7-9|TRBJ2-5|-|-
CASSSGGRQETQYF
TGTGCCAGCAGCTCCGGGGGGCGGCAAGAGACCCAGTACTTC
>TRBV4-2|TRBJ2-6|-|once
CASSPAGGSGANVLTF
TGTGCCAGCAGCCCTGCTGGGGGGTCTGGGGCCAACGTCCTGACTTTC
>TRBV2|TRBJ1-2|-|-
CASSEGGDYGYTF
TGTGCCAGCAGTGAGGGAGGGGACTATGGCTACACCTTC
>TRBV2|TRBJ2-5|-|-
CASSLNRGHETQYF
TGTGCCAGCAGCCTAAACCGGGGCCATGAGACCCAGTACTTC
>TRBV6-5|TRBJ2-2|-|-
CASSYRETGELFF
TGTGCCAGCAGCTATCGGGAGACCGGGGAGCTGTTTTTT
>TRBV4-3|TRBJ2-7|-|-
CASSQDPISFPYEQYF
TGCGCCAGCAGCCAAGACCCGATAAGCTTCCCCTACGAGCAGTACTTC
>TRBV27|TRBJ2-3|-|-
CASSRDTADTQYF
TGTGCCAGCTCGAGGGATACTGCAGATACGCAGTATTTT
>TRBV29-1|TRBJ2-5|-|-
CSVDGGETQYF
TGCAGCGTTGACGGGGGAGAGACCCAGTACTTC
>TRBV5-1|TRBJ2-1|TRBD1|-
CASSLDLGDSSYNEQFF
TGCGCCAGCAGCTTGGATTTGGGGGACAGCTCCTACAATGAGCAGTTCTTC
>TRBV9|TRBJ1-1|TRBD1|once
CASSADRADTEAFF
TGTGCCAGCAGCGCGGACAGGGCCGACACTGAAGCTTTCTTT
>TRBV11-2|TRBJ1-2|TRBD1|-
CTSSTGVYGYTF
TGTACCAGCAGCACAGGGGTCTATGGCTACACCTTC
>TRBV4-1|TRBJ2-7|-|-
CASSQDVSGTIYEQYF
TGCGCCAGCAGCCAAGATGTTTCCGGGACCATATACGAGCAGTACTTC
>TRBV7-2|TRBJ2-3|TRBD2|-
CASSLEGGGSTDTQYF
TGTGCCAGCAGCTTAGAAGGCGGGGGGTCCACAGATACGCAGTATTTT
>TRBV7-2|TRBJ2-7|-|-
CASSSMDSLLRHEQYF
TGTGCCAGCAGCTCAATGGACAGCCTTCTGAGGCACGAGCAGTACTTC
>TRBV18|TRBJ2-7|-|-
CASSPGVRTYEQYF
TGTGCCAGCTCACCAGGGGTCAGGACCTACGAGCAGTACTTC
>TRBV5-1|TRBJ2-1|-|-
CASSLSLGAEQFF
TGCGCCAGCAGCTTGAGTCTGGGAGCAGAGCAGTTCTTC
>TRBV5-4|TRBJ2-2|-|-
CASKGGVAGELFF
TGTGCCAGCAAGGGTGGTGTCGCCGGGGAGCTGTTTTTT
>TRBV7-2|TRBJ1-6|TRBD1|-
CASSLSDRGYNSPLHF
TGTGCCAGCAGCTTATCCGACAGGGGTTACAATTCACCCCTCCACTTT
>TRBV18|TRBJ2-7|TRBD1|-
CASSAPDRADEQYF
TGTGCCAGCTCCGCTCCGGACAGGGCCGACGAGCAGTACTTC
>TRBV6-1|TRBJ2-2|-|-
CASSARGRDTGELFF
TGTGCCAGCAGCGCCAGGGGTCGGGACACCGGGGAGCTGTTTTTT
>TRBV7-7|TRBJ2-1|TRBD1|-
CASSPLGTGVNEQFF
TGTGCTAGCAGCCCACTCGGGACAGGGGTCAATGAGCAGTTCTTC
>TRBV7-9|TRBJ2-7|-|-
CASSPGAQVEQYF
TGTGCCAGCAGCCCGGGGGCGCAGGTCGAGCAGTACTTC